The present T cell receptor beta chain was sequenced within a study of T cell repertoires in cytomegalovirus infection. Study at large: Peptides in the study included HLA-C-restricted and HLA-B-restricted CMV epitopes. It was the public TCR beta signatures that indicated both CMV infection and matching HLA type. Findings of the study overall: People with CMV and the relevant HLA were identified by cumulative public TCR beta family frequency.

Note on this clonotype: The antigen remains undetermined.

Trimming at V came to 0 bases and at J to 5 bases, leaving 6 bases not matched to a gene. Germline lookup yields CDR1 SGHVS and CDR2 FQNEAQ. This CDR3 has 16 amino acids. TCRdb re-called the reads through MiXCR, storing one row per CDR3 protein. The data contain about 340,000 distinct CDR3 sequences, about 27% of them seen just once; the ten biggest clones take up around 20%. This specimen consisted of cultured PBMCs, obtained from culture after CMV antigen stimulation. This clonotype originated in a human donor in good health (CMV status not recorded). Some clones in this sample may be carry-over from other donors' samples. V is TRBV7-8 and J is TRBJ2-5; TRBD2 aligns across 10 bases. As DNA, the CDR3 is TGTGCCAGCAGCTTAGCTCTAGCGGGAGCGAGGGAGACCCAGTACTTC. Protein: CASSLALAGARETQYF.